This T cell receptor beta chain was recovered during a study of OX40 agonist ivuxolimab in advanced cancers. The overall study: Patients received ivuxolimab, an agonistic anti-OX40 (CD134) antibody. Three patients had partial responses: one hepatocellular carcinoma, two cutaneous melanoma. Findings of the study overall: Which antigen the expanded peripheral T cells recognized is unknown.

Of note for this clone: Its antigen is unidentified.

TCRdb's copy holds only in-frame clones and misses some; the assay was immunoSEQ multiplex PCR. The sample consists of some 68,000 clones, over 70% of them appearing once. The sequence derives from an adult with an advanced solid tumor such as melanoma, head and neck, liver or kidney cancer. The starting material was CD4+ or CD8+ T cells sorted from blood, obtained in a trial of the OX40 agonist ivuxolimab.

The CDR3 region is CATSPGTGPYEQYF. DNA of the CDR3: TGTGCCACCTCTCCCGGGACAGGGCCTTACGAGCAGTACTTC. The chain combines TRBV19 with TRBJ2-7; the match to TRBD1 covers 9 bases. CDR3 length: 14 amino acids. J was trimmed by 4 bases and V by 10 bases; bases with no gene match: 11. The germline gives CDR1 LNHDA, CDR2 SQIVND (reference sequence).